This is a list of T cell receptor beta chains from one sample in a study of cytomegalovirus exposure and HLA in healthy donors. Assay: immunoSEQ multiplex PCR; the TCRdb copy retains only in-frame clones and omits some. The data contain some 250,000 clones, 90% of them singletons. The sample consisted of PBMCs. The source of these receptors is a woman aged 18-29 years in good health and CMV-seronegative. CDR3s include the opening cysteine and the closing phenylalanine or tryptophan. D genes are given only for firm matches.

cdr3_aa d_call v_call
CASSHLEGNYGYTF . TRBV6-1
CASSLRGLSGNTIYF . TRBV27
CAWAQGRYEQYF . TRBV30
CASSFSQGQGQSEQFF . TRBV28
CASSRDRGEDEQFF TRBD1 TRBV28
CASSLFGRGNSPLHF TRBD1 TRBV28
CASSPHRTNTEAFF . TRBV7-2
CASSLTWDRGQTQYF TRBD1 TRBV7-3
CASRVTGTEGNTIYF TRBD1 TRBV6-5
CASSLIRGVEETQYF TRBD2 TRBV7-3
CASSPEWTGNNYGYTF TRBD1 TRBV4-1
CASNYQETQYF . TRBV2
CASSPGGGHGYTF . TRBV6-5
CASTITGELGGYTF TRBD1 TRBV28
CASSYGQSGANVLTF . TRBV6-5
CASSIWGQGDSRADTQYF TRBD1 TRBV19
CASSLPGQPNEKLFF TRBD1 TRBV28
CASRRLAGGKNEQFF TRBD2 TRBV6-4
CASSLETGETQYF TRBD1 TRBV5-1
CASSSTIGFQETQYF . TRBV7-9
CASSLFPTGMNTEAFF . TRBV27
CASSLTGLNTEAFF . TRBV27
CASSAEARGVNTEAFF . TRBV2
CASRNGQGVAFF TRBD1 TRBV27
CASSLAGAGNTIYF . TRBV27
CASSYNIFGGGNQPQHF . TRBV28